Presented here are 5 T cell receptor beta chains from one specimen sequenced in a study of blood T cell repertoires in COVID-19. TCRdb keeps only in-frame clones here, not all; method: immunoSEQ multiplex PCR. The data contain about 140,000 clones, about 79% of them seen just once; the ten biggest clones take up about a tenth. The material sequenced was peripheral blood. The receptor set was obtained from a man aged 55-75 years with active or convalescent COVID-19.

The V call is TRBV6-5, the J call TRBJ2-1, with 12 bases aligning to TRBD2. CDR3 length: 15 amino acids. CDR1 and CDR2 (germline): MNHEY, SVGAGI. The ends lost 6 bases at V and 6 bases at J; junction bases unmatched: 6. CDR3 sequence: CASSPGLAGINEQFF. The CDR3 DNA reads TGTGCCAGCAGCCCGGGACTAGCGGGCATCAATGAGCAGTTCTTC.

The chain is built from TRBV7-9 and TRBJ1-5, with 8 nucleotides matching TRBD1. The CDR3 extends over 15 amino acids. Germline V lookup: CDR1 SEHNR, CDR2 FQNEAQ (reference sequence). Losses at the gene ends were 5 bases for V and 5 bases for J; bases not matched to a gene: 8. CDR3 sequence: CASSLGTGLDQPQHF. DNA of the CDR3: TGTGCCAGCAGCCTAGGGACAGGTCTCGATCAGCCCCAGCATTTT.

CDR3 amino acids: CASSLTGFFNYGYTF. The DNA for the CDR3 is TGTGCCAGTAGTCTAACAGGATTCTTTAACTATGGCTACACCTTC. This chain uses TRBV19 with TRBJ1-2, with TRBD1 as a possible D gene (5 bases). Germline V gene lookup returns CDR1 LNHDA and CDR2 SQIVND (reference sequence). Trimming left V 5 bases short and J 1 base short, with 14 bases between. The length of the CDR3 is 15 residues.

The rearrangement joins TRBV7-9 to TRBJ1-5; 9 bases agree with TRBD1. Germline V gene sequence: CDR1 SEHNR, CDR2 FQNEAQ (reference sequence). The trim removed 5 bases at V and 0 bases at J, leaving 2 bases unmatched. The CDR3 covers 15 residues. CDR3 in amino acids: CASSTTGGSNQPQHF. The CDR3 DNA reads as TGTGCCAGCAGCACGACAGGGGGTAGCAATCAGCCCCAGCATTTT.

CDR3 in DNA: TGTGCCAGCAGTTGGGACAGGGCGGTAGCTTTCTTT. Its protein is CASSWDRAVAFF. The chain combines TRBV6-5 with TRBJ1-1; 9 bases fit TRBD1. The CDR3 runs to 12 residues. The germline V gene encodes CDR1 MNHEY and CDR2 SVGAGI. The V gene end was trimmed by 4 bases and the J gene end by 10 bases; junction bases not matched to a gene: 4.